This T cell receptor beta chain was identified in a study of T-cell memory formation after mild COVID-19. As for the study in general: In these data, TCR clusters were largely donor specific. Study-wide points: Several responding clones turned up in pre-infection memory, indicating that cross-reactive memory may have taken part. Of the contracting clones, CD4+ ones lay mainly in CM and EM, and CD8+ ones in EMRA.

On this clonotype itself: Its antigen is currently unknown.

Deletions cut 4 bases from V and 11 bases from J, with 15 bases between. This CDR3 contains 12 residues. Germline CDR1 SEHNR, CDR2 FQNEAQ (reference sequence). TCRdb reprocessed the 5' RACE reads via MiXCR and lists one record per CDR3 protein. The sample carries approximately 100,000 distinct CDR3 sequences, 9.5% to 15% recorded once. The chain joins TRBV7-9 to TRBJ2-7; the D gene could be TRBD1 or TRBD2 (5 bases each). This TCR derives from an adult woman who had mild COVID-19 (a few samples of this study predate the infection). Cell type and time point are not known. The sequenced sample was PBMCs or a T cell subset sorted from them (not recorded which). The CDR3 coding sequence is TGTGCCAGCAGCTCCGGGACCGAGAGGGAGTACTTC. Translated, it gives CASSSGTEREYF.